Shown below are 22 T cell receptor beta chains from a single sample sequenced in a study of OX40 agonist ivuxolimab in advanced cancers. TCRdb keeps only in-frame clones here, not all; method: immunoSEQ multiplex PCR. The sample shows 90,000 to 100,000 clones, 85% to 90% of them seen only once. This material consisted of CD4+ or CD8+ T cells sorted from blood, taken in a trial of the OX40 agonist ivuxolimab. These receptors originate from an adult with an advanced solid tumor such as melanoma, head and neck, liver or kidney cancer.

This chain connects TRBV5-4 to TRBJ2-7, with D tentatively TRBD2 (6 bases). V was clipped by 4 bases and J by 6 bases, with 17 bases between them. Looked up from germline, CDR1 is SGHNT and CDR2 is YYREEE (reference sequence). The length of the CDR3 is 14 residues. The CDR3 loop is CASSPGDWSSEQYF. In DNA, the CDR3 is TGTGCCAGCAGCCCTGGGGACTGGAGTAGCGAGCAGTACTTC.

The genes are TRBV19 and TRBJ2-2, with TRBD2 identical over 8 bases. The CDR3 is 16 amino acids. After removal of 7 bases from V and 4 bases from J, the junction contained 11 bases not matched to a gene. The germline gives CDR1 LNHDA, CDR2 SQIVND (reference sequence). CDR3: CASTAPGGGFTGELFF. The CDR3 bases are TGTGCCAGTACCGCCCCCGGCGGGGGGTTCACCGGGGAGCTGTTTTTT.

The chain employs TRBV5-1 and TRBJ2-3; D gene unclear. The CDR3 extends over 14 amino acids. CDR1 is SGHRS and CDR2 is YFSETQ in the germline V gene. V lost 1 base and J 4 bases, leaving 10 bases between the germline ends. CDR3 nucleotides: TGCGCCAGCAGCTTGCAGACTGGGCCAGATACGCAGTATTTT. It specifies CASSLQTGPDTQYF.

The CDR3 region is CASSERQYNSPLHF. The DNA for the CDR3 is TGTGCCAGCAGTGAACGACAGTATAATTCACCCCTCCACTTT. The chain employs TRBV2 and TRBJ1-6; tentatively, D is TRBD1 (5 bases). The CDR3 has 14 residues. V shed 2 bases and J shed 4 bases, with 6 bases lying between them. Germline-derived CDR1 and CDR2 are SNHLY and FYNNEI.

This clone was counted once. The chain joins TRBV6-1 to TRBJ1-5; tentatively, D is TRBD1 (5 bases). The CDR3 length is 13 residues. Germline CDR1 is MNHNS and CDR2 is SASEGT. The ends were cut back, 0 bases at V and 5 bases at J, with 5 bases in the middle. The CDR3: CASSEARDQPQHF. The DNA of the CDR3 is TGTGCCAGCAGTGAAGCCAGGGATCAGCCCCAGCATTTT.

This clone was detected only a few times. The rearrangement uses TRBV14 and TRBJ1-1, with D tentatively TRBD1 (5 bases). The CDR3 sequence is 14 residues long. The V end was cut by 4 bases, the J end by 1 base, with 10 bases between. Germline CDR1 and CDR2: SGHDN and FVKESK. CDR3 nucleotide sequence: TGTGCCAGCAGCCTCGCAGGGCGGAACACTGAAGCTTTCTTT. Encoded protein: CASSLAGRNTEAFF.

The chain uses TRBV5-4 and TRBJ1-1; D is ambiguous. Germline values: CDR1 SGHNT, CDR2 YYREEE (reference sequence). The CDR3 length is 13 residues. Trimming shortened V by 6 bases and J by 1 base, and 10 bases separated the two germline ends. CDR3: CASTTTQNTEAFF. The CDR3, as DNA: TGTGCCAGCACAACGACCCAGAACACTGAAGCTTTCTTT. Full variable domain (rest looked up from reference TRBV5-4 and TRBJ1-1): ETGVTQSPTHLIKTRGQQVTLRCSSQSGHNTVSWYQQALGQGPQFIFQYYREEENGRGNFPPRFSGLQFPNYSSELNVNALELDDSALYLCASTTTQNTEAFFGQGTRLTVV.

The chain uses TRBV7-9 and TRBJ1-1; D not certain. This CDR3 region has 14 residues. V lost 8 bases, J lost 6 bases, and 19 bases lay in between. Germline values: CDR1 SEHNR, CDR2 FQNEAQ (reference sequence). The CDR3 bases are TGTGCCAGCCGATTCTCTCCAGTGGGCGCTGAAGCTTTCTTT. The encoded protein is CASRFSPVGAEAFF. Filled out from reference TRBV7-9 and TRBJ1-1, the complete variable domain reads DTGVSQNPRHKITKRGQNVTFRCDPISEHNRLYWYRQTLGQGPEFLTYFQNEAQLEKSRLLSDRFSAERPKGSFSTLEIQRTEQGDSAMYLCASRFSPVGAEAFFGQGTRLTVV.

The rearrangement joins TRBV30 to TRBJ2-7; 9 nucleotides line up with TRBD1. The CDR3 has 13 amino acids. Trimming cost V 6 bases and J 7 bases; bases outside gene matches: 10. CDR1 is GTSNPN and CDR2 is SVGIG in the germline V gene (reference sequence). This CDR3 reads CACNRGQGDEQYF. For the CDR3, the DNA is TGTGCCTGCAACAGGGGGCAGGGAGATGAGCAGTACTTC.

This clone has just a few counts. The genes are TRBV27 and TRBJ1-1; D not resolved. CDR1 and CDR2 (germline): MNHEY, SMNVEV (reference sequence). The V gene lost 2 bases and the J gene lost 4 bases, with 8 bases spanning the gap. CDR3 size: 13 residues. The DNA for the CDR3 is TGTGCCAGCAGTTTAGTTGAGGGCACTGAAGCTTTCTTT. This codes for CASSLVEGTEAFF.

This chain joins TRBV19 and TRBJ2-7, with a weak D call TRBD2 (6 bases). Trimming pared 5 bases from V and 0 bases from J, leaving 11 bases between. CDR3 length: 14 residues. From germline, CDR1 is LNHDA and CDR2 SQIVND (reference sequence). The CDR3 sequence is CASSLGGISYEQYF. Written as DNA, the CDR3 is TGTGCCAGTAGTCTCGGAGGGATCTCCTACGAGCAGTACTTC.

This clone was picked up a small number of times. V usage is TRBV4-1 and J usage is TRBJ1-1, with a possible D match to TRBD1 (5 bases). With 0 bases removed from V and 2 bases from J, the gap between germline ends came to 16 bases. The V gene's germline CDR1 is MGHRA and CDR2 YSYEKL. The CDR3 contains 17 residues. The CDR3 protein is CASSQETPGTANTEAFF. CDR3 bases: TGCGCCAGCAGCCAAGAGACTCCCGGGACGGCAAACACTGAAGCTTTCTTT.

The chain employs TRBV30 and TRBJ2-7, with TRBD1 identical over 8 bases. Germline trimming cut 5 bases from V and 6 bases from J; bases unmatched to any gene: 6. Germline CDR1 reads GTSNPN; CDR2 reads SVGIG (reference sequence). The CDR3 runs to 12 residues. This chain's CDR3 is CAWATGVVEQYF. CDR3 sequence (DNA): TGTGCCTGGGCGACAGGGGTGGTCGAGCAGTACTTC.

Remarks on this clone: The same CDR3 is also encoded by other DNA sequences in this sample. The chain couples TRBV19 to TRBJ2-2, with TRBD1 as a possible D gene (6 bases). The CDR3 totals 15 residues. The V gene's germline CDR1 is LNHDA and CDR2 SQIVND (reference sequence). V dropped 2 bases and J dropped 0 bases, with 7 bases sitting between them. The CDR3 DNA sequence: TGTGCCAGTAGTATACAGGGGACGAACACCGGGGAGCTGTTTTTT. Translated: CASSIQGTNTGELFF.

The V call is TRBV29-1, the J call TRBJ2-1; 15 bases fit TRBD2. Germline V gene data show CDR1 as SQVTM and CDR2 as ANQGSEA. The CDR3 loop spans 14 amino acids. The J segment lost 6 bases and the V segment lost 6 bases, leaving 3 bases of the junction unmatched. CDR3 in amino acids: CSVRTSGRANEQFF. The CDR3 DNA follows: TGCAGCGTAAGGACTAGCGGGAGGGCCAATGAGCAGTTCTTC.

Only a few counts were recorded for this clone. V is TRBV5-1 and J is TRBJ2-3, with D perhaps TRBD1 (5 bases). V was pared by 3 bases and J by 5 bases, with 13 bases between. The CDR3 loop spans 14 amino acids. CDR1 SGHRS and CDR2 YFSETQ come from the germline V gene. CDR3 sequence (DNA): TGCGCCAGCAGCTACGAAGGAAGGGGAGATACGCAGTATTTT. It is translated as CASSYEGRGDTQYF.

This chain joins TRBV9 and TRBJ2-7; D may match TRBD1 or TRBD2 (5 bases each). The V end lost 0 bases, the J end lost 7 bases, and 17 bases lay between the germline ends. The CDR3 spans 15 residues. Germline CDR1 and CDR2: SGDLS and YYNGEE. CDR3 bases: TGTGCCAGCAGCGTAGAGGGACGGCTAACAGGAGAGCAGTACTTC. Amino acid sequence: CASSVEGRLTGEQYF.

The chain is built from TRBV6-5 and TRBJ2-7, with TRBD2 as a possible D gene (6 bases). This CDR3 comprises 12 residues. Trimming stripped 8 bases from V and 6 bases from J, with 14 bases between. Germline-derived CDR1 and CDR2 are MNHEY and SVGAGI. CDR3 in amino acids: CASRSIGGEQYF. In DNA form, the CDR3 reads TGTGCCAGCCGGAGCATCGGGGGCGAGCAGTACTTC.

This chain joins TRBV7-2 and TRBJ2-7, with TRBD2 identical over 10 bases. The CDR3 is 18 residues long. Unmatched junction bases numbered 12, after V lost 1 base and J lost 3 bases. The germline V gene encodes CDR1 SGHTA and CDR2 FQGNSA. The CDR3 spells CASSLGLGLAGALYEQYF. The CDR3, as DNA: TGTGCCAGCAGCTTAGGTCTGGGGCTAGCGGGGGCTCTCTACGAGCAGTACTTC.

The rearrangement uses TRBV4-1 and TRBJ2-2; 14 bases agree with TRBD2. Per germline, CDR1 MGHRA and CDR2 YSYEKL. J was trimmed by 5 bases and V by 3 bases; bases with no gene match: 8. This CDR3 is built from 18 residues. The CDR3 bases are TGCGCCAGCAGCCACCGCGGGACTAGCGGGAGTGGGACCGGGGAGCTGTTTTTT. Protein product: CASSHRGTSGSGTGELFF.

The CDR3, as DNA: TGTGCCAGCAGTGACATATCCACAGATACGCAGTATTTT. It codes for CASSDISTDTQYF. This chain connects TRBV25-1 to TRBJ2-3, with no clear D. CDR3 size: 13 residues. In germline, CDR1 is MGHDK, CDR2 SYGVNS. Deletions cut 3 bases from V and 2 bases from J, with 6 bases between.

The chain's CDR3 is CASSDRSSYNEQFF. The CDR3 DNA reads TGTGCCAGCAGCGATAGGAGCTCCTACAATGAGCAGTTCTTC. The chain uses TRBV11-1 and TRBJ2-1; D gene unclear. V was trimmed by 5 bases and J by 0 bases, leaving 8 bases between them. The CDR3 extends over 14 amino acids. Germline V gene data show CDR1 as SGHAT and CDR2 as FQDESV (reference sequence).